This is a list of T cell receptor beta chains from one sample in a study of T cell responses to AZD1222 COVID-19 vaccine. The method was immunoSEQ multiplex PCR; TCRdb's version includes in-frame clones alone and lacks a portion of them. The sample holds more than 85,000 clones, 85% to 95% seen once. The input for sequencing was peripheral blood, taken 28 days after the second AZD1222 dose. The origin of the receptors is an adult who received the AZD1222 COVID-19 vaccine. The CDR3 runs from the conserved cysteine through the conserved F or W. D genes are given only for firm matches. Expanded clones get a size class; other rows say once, few or many, or leave the size out.

CDR3aa: CSVGSSSLESYEQYF
CDR3nt: TGCAGCGTTGGATCCTCCTCCCTTGAGTCCTACGAGCAGTACTTC
j_gene: TRBJ2-7
abundance: NA
v_gene: TRBV29-1
d_gene: NA

CDR3aa: CASSLDRGAGNTIYF
CDR3nt: TGTGCCAGCAGCTTGGACAGGGGAGCGGGAAACACCATATATTTT
j_gene: TRBJ1-3
abundance: NA
v_gene: TRBV7-9
d_gene: TRBD1

CDR3aa: CAISESIAGDGNEQFF
CDR3nt: TGTGCCATCAGTGAGTCGATAGCGGGAGATGGGAATGAGCAGTTCTTC
j_gene: TRBJ2-1
abundance: once
v_gene: TRBV10-3
d_gene: TRBD2

CDR3aa: CASSGMNGNTIYF
CDR3nt: TGTGCCAGCAGCGGGATGAACGGAAACACCATATATTTT
j_gene: TRBJ1-3
abundance: NA
v_gene: TRBV5-5
d_gene: NA

CDR3aa: CASTGHEHHNEQFF
CDR3nt: TGTGCCAGCACGGGACACGAGCACCACAATGAGCAGTTCTTC
j_gene: TRBJ2-1
abundance: once
v_gene: TRBV6-5
d_gene: NA

CDR3aa: CASRPGSAEAFF
CDR3nt: TGTGCCAGTAGACCGGGTAGCGCTGAAGCTTTCTTT
j_gene: TRBJ1-1
abundance: NA
v_gene: TRBV19
d_gene: NA

CDR3aa: CASTRTGLSNQPQHF
CDR3nt: TGTGCCAGCACCCGGACAGGGCTTAGCAATCAGCCCCAGCATTTT
j_gene: TRBJ1-5
abundance: NA
v_gene: TRBV6-5
d_gene: TRBD1

CDR3aa: CASRPTGGANYGYTF
CDR3nt: TGTGCCAGCAGACCAACAGGGGGCGCAAACTATGGCTACACCTTC
j_gene: TRBJ1-2
abundance: NA
v_gene: TRBV6-5
d_gene: TRBD1

CDR3aa: CATSDWRTNYGYTF
CDR3nt: TGTGCCACCAGTGACTGGAGAACGAACTATGGCTACACCTTC
j_gene: TRBJ1-2
abundance: NA
v_gene: TRBV24-1
d_gene: NA

CDR3aa: CATSRDHNGPEAFF
CDR3nt: TGTGCCACCAGCAGAGATCACAACGGCCCTGAAGCTTTCTTT
j_gene: TRBJ1-1
abundance: NA
v_gene: TRBV15
d_gene: NA

CDR3aa: CASSVKKTSQEREQFF
CDR3nt: TGTGCCAGCAGCGTAAAAAAGACTAGTCAGGAAAGGGAGCAGTTCTTC
j_gene: TRBJ2-1
abundance: NA
v_gene: TRBV9
d_gene: NA

CDR3aa: CASSLQTVYGYTF
CDR3nt: TGTGCCAGCAGCCTTCAGACAGTCTATGGCTACACCTTC
j_gene: TRBJ1-2
abundance: NA
v_gene: TRBV3-1/TRBV3-2
d_gene: NA

CDR3aa: CASSPGSTYGYTF
CDR3nt: TGTGCCAGCTCCCCCGGGTCGACCTATGGCTACACCTTC
j_gene: TRBJ1-2
abundance: NA
v_gene: TRBV7-9
d_gene: NA

CDR3aa: CASSDGNYGYTF
CDR3nt: TGCGCCAGCAGCGATGGGAACTATGGCTACACCTTC
j_gene: TRBJ1-2
abundance: NA
v_gene: TRBV5-1
d_gene: NA

CDR3aa: CASSLGPPYEQYF
CDR3nt: TGTGCCAGCAGTTTGGGGCCTCCCTACGAGCAGTACTTC
j_gene: TRBJ2-7
abundance: NA
v_gene: TRBV27
d_gene: NA

CDR3aa: CASRTGTGNYEQYF
CDR3nt: TGTGCCAGCAGAACCGGGACGGGTAACTACGAGCAGTACTTC
j_gene: TRBJ2-7
abundance: NA
v_gene: TRBV2
d_gene: NA